This T cell receptor (beta chain) came from a study of metastatic and nonmetastatic thyroid tumors. TCRdb re-called clones from the PCR reads using MiXCR. Of tens of thousands of clones listed, 25% to 35% are singletons. The V gene's germline CDR1 is LNHNV and CDR2 YYDKDF (reference sequence). V was clipped by 8 bases and J by 0 bases, with 8 bases between them. The CDR3 length is 13 residues. Patients underwent thyroid surgery, and none had received any treatment before it. In its sample, this clone was seen a few times. This TCR was sampled from a female donor with papillary thyroid cancer or a benign thyroid nodule (not recorded which). Some clones in this sample may be carry-over from other donors' samples. The chain carries TRBV15 and TRBJ1-3; tentative D call: TRBD1 (6 bases). Source material: blood. The CDR3 nucleotides are TGTGCCACCCGGGGGGCCTCTGGAAACACCATATATTTT. Translating gives CATRGASGNTIYF.